One and the same sample provided the 22 T cell receptor beta chains below, sequenced in a study of OX40 agonist ivuxolimab in advanced cancers. Libraries were prepared by immunoSEQ multiplex PCR; TCRdb keeps only in-frame clonotypes and omits some of them. The repertoire holds tens of thousands of clones, more than 85% seen once, with just over 2.5% in the top ten. The source material was CD4+ or CD8+ T cells sorted from blood, sampled in a trial of the OX40 agonist ivuxolimab. The receptors were sampled from an adult with an advanced solid tumor such as melanoma, head and neck, liver or kidney cancer.

This chain joins TRBV29-1 and TRBJ2-5; tentatively, D is TRBD1 or TRBD2 (5 bases each). Per germline, CDR1 SQVTM and CDR2 ANQGSEA. The CDR3 is 12 residues long. V lost 6 bases and J 5 bases, leaving 13 bases between the germline ends. The CDR3 region is CSVGRHSETQYF. The CDR3 coding sequence is TGCAGCGTGGGACGACACTCCGAGACCCAGTACTTC.

There are a few counts of this clone. V gene TRBV5-6 combines with J gene TRBJ2-1; 11 positions agree with TRBD1. Germline V gene sequence: CDR1 SGHDT, CDR2 YYEEEE. V lost 5 bases and J lost 6; bases outside the gene matches: 7. The CDR3 has 15 amino acids. CDR3 amino acids: CASSTGTGGFNEQFF. The CDR3 nucleotides are TGTGCCAGCAGTACCGGGACAGGGGGGTTCAATGAGCAGTTCTTC.

This chain connects TRBV19 to TRBJ2-4; D gene uncertain. The V gene's germline CDR1 is LNHDA and CDR2 SQIVND (reference sequence). This CDR3 has 19 amino acids. The V and J ends lost 1 base and 0 bases respectively, with 19 bases between them. The CDR3: CASSIGIAVNSGAKNIQYF. The CDR3 bases are TGTGCCAGTAGTATAGGCATCGCAGTTAACTCAGGAGCCAAAAACATTCAGTACTTC.

The sample holds a few counts of this clone. This rearrangement joins TRBV7-9 to TRBJ1-5; 8 bases are a match to TRBD1. This CDR3 is built from 14 residues. Germline-derived CDR1 and CDR2 are SEHNR and FQNEAQ (reference sequence). Unmatched junction bases numbered 8, after V lost 5 bases and J lost 8 bases. The CDR3 sequence is CASSPGQGSEPQHF. The CDR3 DNA sequence: TGTGCCAGCAGCCCTGGACAGGGTTCGGAGCCCCAGCATTTT. The variable domain in full, completed from reference TRBV7-9 and TRBJ1-5, reads DTGVSQNPRHKITKRGQNVTFRCDPISEHNRLYWYRQTLGQGPEFLTYFQNEAQLEKSRLLSDRFSAERPKGSFSTLEIQRTEQGDSAMYLCASSPGQGSEPQHFGDGTRLSIL.

The chain couples TRBV6-4 to TRBJ2-1; either TRBD1 or TRBD2 may supply D (5 bases each). This CDR3 spans 14 amino acids. V was pared by 6 bases and J by 4 bases, with 13 bases between. Germline V gene lookup returns CDR1 MRHNA and CDR2 SNTAGT. This CDR3 is CASSPLEGYNEQFF. The CDR3 DNA reads as TGTGCCAGCAGCCCTCTTGAGGGGTACAATGAGCAGTTCTTC.

The chain employs TRBV18 and TRBJ1-2; D is perhaps TRBD1 (6 bases). Germline V gene sequence: CDR1 KGHSH, CDR2 LQKENI. This CDR3 comprises 13 residues. With 4 bases removed from V and 6 bases from J, the gap between germline ends came to 12 bases. CDR3 region: CASSRGLPNGYTF. The CDR3 DNA reads TGTGCCAGCTCACGGGGGCTGCCCAATGGCTACACCTTC.

This chain links TRBV9 with TRBJ1-2; 8 bases are shared with TRBD1. This CDR3 is 15 amino acids long. In germline, CDR1 is SGDLS, CDR2 YYNGEE. V dropped 3 bases and J dropped 4; count of bases not matched to a gene: 8. The CDR3 spells CASSEGQGKVYGYTF. The CDR3 bases are TGTGCCAGCAGCGAAGGACAGGGTAAGGTCTATGGCTACACCTTC.

The chain carries TRBV18 and TRBJ1-1; no clear D. CDR3 length equals 15 residues. Germline CDR1 is KGHSH and CDR2 is LQKENI. V was clipped by 0 bases and J by 2 bases, with 10 bases between them. CDR3 in DNA: TGTGCCAGCTCACCACCCCAAGGACCTAACACTGAAGCTTTCTTT. This sequence encodes CASSPPQGPNTEAFF. Complete variable domain (other parts from reference TRBV18 and TRBJ1-1): NAGVMQNPRHLVRRRGQEARLRCSPMKGHSHVYWYRQLPEEGLKFMVYLQKENIIDESGMPKERFSAEFPKEGPSILRIQQVVRGDSAAYFCASSPPQGPNTEAFFGQGTRLTVV.

This chain uses TRBV7-3 with TRBJ2-2; D unclear. Trimming removed 6 bases at V and 4 bases at J, with 9 bases between. Germline lookup yields CDR1 SGHTA and CDR2 FQGTGA. There are 13 residues in the CDR3. CDR3 sequence reads: CASSPGRTGELFF. The CDR3 DNA reads TGTGCCAGCAGTCCAGGACGCACCGGGGAGCTGTTTTTT.

The chain links TRBV5-1 to TRBJ1-4, with no clear D. This CDR3 comprises 17 residues. Trimming removed 1 base at V and 0 bases at J, with 13 bases between. The germline V gene encodes CDR1 SGHRS and CDR2 YFSETQ. In DNA, the CDR3 is TGCGCCAGCAGCTTGCGGTCTGGATGGGCAACTAATGAAAAACTGTTTTTT. Its protein is CASSLRSGWATNEKLFF. Drawing the rest from reference TRBV5-1 and TRBJ1-4, the complete variable domain is KAGVTQTPRYLIKTRGQQVTLSCSPISGHRSVSWYQQTPGQGLQFLFEYFSETQRNKGNFPGRFSGRQFSNSRSEMNVSTLELGDSALYLCASSLRSGWATNEKLFFGSGTQLSVL.

The chain has TRBV18 and TRBJ2-6; 11 nucleotides align to TRBD1. CDR1 is KGHSH and CDR2 is LQKENI in the germline V gene. V lost 3 bases to trimming and J lost 2 bases; unmatched junction nucleotides: 0. CDR3 length equals 16 residues. In DNA form, the CDR3 reads TGTGCCAGCTCACCGGGACAGGGGGCTGGGGCCAACGTCCTGACTTTC. The encoded protein is CASSPGQGAGANVLTF.

The genes are TRBV4-3 and TRBJ2-1; TRBD1 aligns across 8 bases. J lost 5 bases, V lost 8 bases, and 5 bases had no gene match. Germline V gives CDR1 LGHNA, CDR2 YSLEER. The CDR3 covers 13 residues. CDR3 in amino acids: CASAGQADNEQFF. The CDR3 nucleotides are TGCGCCAGCGCGGGACAGGCAGACAATGAGCAGTTCTTC.

The chain couples TRBV5-1 to TRBJ2-2; no clear D. Per the germline V gene, CDR1 is SGHRS and CDR2 is YFSETQ. V was cut by 0 bases and J by 4 bases, with 10 bases left in between. CDR3 length: 15 amino acids. The CDR3 here is CASSLEGIRTGELFF. The CDR3 DNA sequence: TGCGCCAGCAGCTTGGAAGGGATTCGCACCGGGGAGCTGTTTTTT.

The DNA of the CDR3 is TGCGCCAGCAGCTCTACTAGCGGTGAGCAGTTCTTC. Protein product: CASSSTSGEQFF. The chain is built from TRBV5-1 and TRBJ2-1; 8 nucleotides match TRBD2. The CDR3 runs 12 residues. Germline V CDR1 and CDR2: SGHRS, YFSETQ. V was clipped by 3 bases and J by 9 bases; unmatched bases: 2.

The chain carries TRBV5-1 and TRBJ2-3; 8 bases are a match to TRBD1. After removal of 0 bases from V and 4 bases from J, the junction contained 7 bases not matched to a gene. The CDR3 totals 16 residues. The germline CDR1 and CDR2 sequences are SGHRS and YFSETQ. The CDR3 reads CASSLEGRGHADTQYF. The CDR3 coding sequence is TGCGCCAGCAGCTTGGAGGGCAGGGGGCACGCAGATACGCAGTATTTT.

The table lists this clone with a count of one. DNA for the CDR3: TGTGCCAGTAGTCGGTACGGCAAGCAAGAGACCCAGTACTTC. This gives the protein CASSRYGKQETQYF. The V call is TRBV19, the J call TRBJ2-5; D unclear. Looked up from germline, CDR1 is LNHDA and CDR2 is SQIVND (reference sequence). The germline V and J ends were trimmed by 5 bases and 2 bases, with 12 bases remaining between them. The CDR3 is 14 residues long.

The CDR3 loop reads CASLEGTDTQYF. CDR3 bases: TGTGCCAGCTTAGAGGGGACAGATACGCAGTATTTT. The rearrangement uses TRBV2 and TRBJ2-3; D may match TRBD1 or TRBD2 (5 bases each). The CDR3 has 12 residues. V was shortened by 8 bases and J by 3 bases, with 9 bases between the two germline ends. CDR1 and CDR2 from the germline V gene are SNHLY and FYNNEI. Using reference TRBV2 and TRBJ2-3 for the parts outside the CDR3, the full variable domain is EPEVTQTPSHQVTQMGQEVILRCVPISNHLYFYWYRQILGQKVEFLVSFYNNEISEKSEIFDDQFSVERPDGSNFTLKIRSTKLEDSAMYFCASLEGTDTQYFGPGTRLTVL.

The chain uses TRBV7-2 and TRBJ2-5, with 11 bases matching TRBD2. V was pared by 1 base and J by 5 bases, with 3 bases of the junction left unmatched. The CDR3 has 15 residues. Germline V lookup: CDR1 SGHTA, CDR2 FQGNSA. The CDR3, as DNA: TGTGCCAGCAGCTTAGGTAGCGGGGGGGCGGAGACCCAGTACTTC. Protein: CASSLGSGGAETQYF.

This sequence joins TRBV28 and TRBJ1-3; maybe TRBD1 (6 bases). The CDR3 is 13 amino acids. Trimming stripped 9 bases from V and 2 bases from J, with 11 bases between. Germline loops: CDR1 MDHEN, CDR2 SYDVKM. CDR3 region: CASNRVTGNTIYF. In DNA form, the CDR3 reads TGTGCCAGTAACAGGGTGACTGGAAACACCATATATTTT. Full variable domain (remainder filled in from reference TRBV28 and TRBJ1-3): DVKVTQSSRYLVKRTGEKVFLECVQDMDHENMFWYRQDPGLGLRLIYFSYDVKMKEKGDIPEGYSVSREKKERFSLILESASTNQTSMYLCASNRVTGNTIYFGEGSWLTVV.

This chain connects TRBV7-9 to TRBJ1-1; D ambiguous. Trimming stripped 3 bases from V and 3 bases from J, with 8 bases between. The CDR3 extends over 13 amino acids. Germline CDR1 reads SEHNR; CDR2 reads FQNEAQ (reference sequence). CDR3 sequence: CASSFRRDTEAFF. CDR3 coding DNA: TGTGCCAGCAGCTTTAGACGGGACACTGAAGCTTTCTTT.

The chain carries TRBV15 and TRBJ1-1; D not certain. The V end was cut by 0 bases, the J end by 8 bases, with 13 bases between. CDR1 and CDR2 (germline): LNHNV, YYDKDF (reference sequence). This CDR3 spans 14 amino acids. CDR3 sequence: CATSRDRSGSEAFF. In nucleotides, the CDR3 is TGTGCCACCAGCAGAGATCGGTCGGGTTCCGAAGCTTTCTTT.

The rearrangement uses TRBV29-1 and TRBJ2-7; no clear D. The CDR3 is made up of 12 amino acids. With 0 bases removed from V and 8 bases from J, the gap between germline ends came to 11 bases. Per the germline V gene, CDR1 is SQVTM and CDR2 is ANQGSEA. The CDR3 region is CSVEDSGGKQYF. Here the CDR3 DNA reads TGCAGCGTTGAAGATTCGGGCGGCAAGCAGTACTTC.